Shown below are 13 T cell receptor beta chains from a single sample sequenced in a study of T-cell memory formation after mild COVID-19. MiXCR, run by TCRdb on the 5' RACE reads, gives a single entry per CDR3 protein. Altogether roughly 260,000 distinct CDR3 sequences are present, around 15% being singletons, with the ten largest covering around 3.8%. The specimen was PBMCs or a T cell subset sorted from them (not recorded which). The receptors were gathered from a man aged 18 to 30 who had mild COVID-19 (a few samples of this study predate the infection). Cell type and time point are not known.

The chain carries TRBV12-3 or TRBV12-4 and TRBJ2-2; D remains ambiguous. This CDR3 has 13 amino acids. V lost 3 bases, J lost 6 bases, and 8 bases lay in between. The CDR3 here is CASSFLLAGELFF. The CDR3 DNA is TGTGCCAGCAGTTTTCTGTTGGCCGGGGAGCTGTTTTTT.

In its sample, this clonotype was seen a few times. V usage is TRBV7-2 and J usage is TRBJ1-1, with D perhaps matching TRBD1 (6 bases). CDR1 SGHTA and CDR2 FQGNSA come from the germline V gene. CDR3 length: 13 residues. Deletions cut 5 bases from V and 10 bases from J, with 17 bases between. As DNA, the CDR3 is TGTGCCAGCAGCGACGGACAGCTCGTAACAGCTTTCTTT. This codes for CASSDGQLVTAFF.

This clonotype was seen a handful of times. V and J are TRBV6-5 and TRBJ1-1; D may be TRBD1 (6 bases). The V and J ends lost 0 bases and 1 base respectively, with 6 bases between them. Germline assignment: CDR1 MNHEY and CDR2 SVGAGI. CDR3 length equals 14 residues. The CDR3 nucleotides are TGTGCCAGCAGTTACTCGGGGGCGAACACTGAAGCTTTCTTT. Translated, it gives CASSYSGANTEAFF.

V usage is TRBV13 and J usage is TRBJ2-7, with D possibly called TRBD1 or TRBD2 (5 bases each). Germline CDR1 is PRHDT and CDR2 is FYEKMQ (reference sequence). V lost 3 bases, J lost 2 bases, and 11 bases lay in between. The CDR3 is 14 amino acids. CDR3 amino acids: CASSLPGPTYEQYF. The CDR3, as DNA: TGTGCCAGCAGCTTGCCGGGACCTACCTACGAGCAGTACTTC.

The chain employs TRBV6-2 or TRBV6-3 and TRBJ1-1; D unclear. V lost 2 bases and J 1 base, leaving 8 bases between the germline ends. Germline loops: CDR1 MNHEY, CDR2 SVGEGT. The CDR3 covers 14 residues. CDR3 in amino acids: CASSYLTPNTEAFF. CDR3 DNA sequence: TGTGCCAGCAGTTACCTTACCCCGAACACTGAAGCTTTCTTT.

The chain uses TRBV9 and TRBJ2-7; D is ambiguous. The CDR3 length is 14 residues. The V end lost 0 bases, the J end lost 1 base, and 8 bases lay between the germline ends. The V gene's germline CDR1 is SGDLS and CDR2 YYNGEE. CDR3 nucleotides: TGTGCCAGCAGCGTAGGCTTAGGGTCCTACGAGCAGTACTTC. Translation: CASSVGLGSYEQYF. Filled out from reference TRBV9 and TRBJ2-7, the complete variable domain reads DSGVTQTPKHLITATGQRVTLRCSPRSGDLSVYWYQQSLDQGLQFLIQYYNGEERAKGNILERFSAQQFPDLHSELNLSSLELGDSALYFCASSVGLGSYEQYFGPGTRLTVT.

The V and J genes are TRBV29-1 and TRBJ1-1, with D uncertain. The CDR3 totals 10 residues. V was trimmed by 6 bases and J by 5 bases, leaving 7 bases between them. CDR1 SQVTM and CDR2 ANQGSEA come from the germline V gene. CDR3: CSVAETEAFF. In nucleotides, the CDR3 is TGCAGCGTGGCTGAGACTGAAGCTTTCTTT.

The J gene is TRBJ2-5, the V gene TRBV14; D is perhaps TRBD1 (5 bases). Trimming removed 3 bases at V and 9 bases at J, with 8 bases between. The CDR3 length is 11 residues. Germline V gene data show CDR1 as SGHDN and CDR2 as FVKESK. CDR3 protein: CASSQGRAQYF. CDR3 sequence (DNA): TGTGCCAGCAGCCAGGGCAGGGCCCAGTACTTC.

This clonotype has only a few counts. The rearrangement links TRBV27 to TRBJ2-7; the match to TRBD2 covers 11 bases. The germline V gene encodes CDR1 MNHEY and CDR2 SMNVEV (reference sequence). The V and J ends lost 6 bases and 1 base, in that order; junction bases with no gene match: 20. The CDR3 runs to 20 residues. This chain's CDR3 is CASSPQRRGLLAGASYEQYV. The CDR3 region has the DNA TGTGCCAGCAGCCCTCAACGGAGGGGGCTACTAGCGGGGGCTTCCTACGAGCAGTACGTC.

This chain links TRBV12-3 or TRBV12-4 with TRBJ1-3, with D uncertain. V lost 5 bases and J lost 7, with 15 bases in between. The CDR3 is 14 amino acids. DNA for the CDR3: TGTGCCAGCAGTGTCCCCGGGTTACTCAACACCATATATTTT. It is translated as CASSVPGLLNTIYF.

This clonotype was observed many times. The rearrangement joins TRBV6-5 to TRBJ1-1; tentative D call: TRBD1 (5 bases). Per germline, CDR1 MNHEY and CDR2 SVGAGI. The CDR3 extends over 15 amino acids. Trimming pared 2 bases from V and 6 bases from J, leaving 16 bases between. This chain's CDR3 is CASSYRGTAGSEAFF. As DNA, the CDR3 is TGTGCCAGCAGTTACCGCGGGACCGCGGGCTCTGAAGCTTTCTTT.

This clonotype was found many times. The chain is built from TRBV5-1 and TRBJ2-1; perhaps D is TRBD1 or TRBD2 (5 bases each). The length of the CDR3 is 16 residues. CDR1 is SGHRS and CDR2 is YFSETQ in the germline V gene. The ends were cut back, 3 bases at V and 6 bases at J, with 19 bases in the middle. As DNA, the CDR3 is TGCGCCAGCAGCTCCTACGGGACGGAGAGTGGCAATGAGCAGTTCTTC. Residues: CASSSYGTESGNEQFF.

This clonotype was seen a handful of times. The CDR3 sequence is CASSDKGYGYTF. CDR3 in DNA: TGTGCCAGCAGCGACAAAGGGTATGGCTACACCTTC. The V and J genes are TRBV7-9 and TRBJ1-2, with no clear D. This CDR3 contains 12 residues. Trimming left V 5 bases short and J 5 bases short, with 9 bases between. Per germline, CDR1 SEHNR and CDR2 FQNEAQ (reference sequence).